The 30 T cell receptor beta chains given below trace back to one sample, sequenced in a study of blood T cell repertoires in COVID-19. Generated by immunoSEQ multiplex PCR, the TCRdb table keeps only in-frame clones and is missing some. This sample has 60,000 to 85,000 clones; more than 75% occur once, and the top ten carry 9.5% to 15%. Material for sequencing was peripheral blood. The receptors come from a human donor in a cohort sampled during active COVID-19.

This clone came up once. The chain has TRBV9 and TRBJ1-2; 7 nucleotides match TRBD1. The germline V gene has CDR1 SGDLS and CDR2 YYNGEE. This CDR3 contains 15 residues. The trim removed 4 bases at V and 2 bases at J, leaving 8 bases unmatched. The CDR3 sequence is CASSQRQGANYGYTF. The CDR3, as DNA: TGTGCCAGCAGCCAGCGACAGGGCGCGAACTATGGCTACACCTTC. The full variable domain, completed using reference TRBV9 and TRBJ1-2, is DSGVTQTPKHLITATGQRVTLRCSPRSGDLSVYWYQQSLDQGLQFLIQYYNGEERAKGNILERFSAQQFPDLHSELNLSSLELGDSALYFCASSQRQGANYGYTFGSGTRLTVV.

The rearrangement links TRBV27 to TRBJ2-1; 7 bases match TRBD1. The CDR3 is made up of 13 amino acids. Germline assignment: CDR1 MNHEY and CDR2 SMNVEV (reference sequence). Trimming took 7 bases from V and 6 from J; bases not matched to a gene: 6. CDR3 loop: CASIPGGSNEQFF. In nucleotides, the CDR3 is TGTGCCAGCATTCCAGGGGGATCCAATGAGCAGTTCTTC.

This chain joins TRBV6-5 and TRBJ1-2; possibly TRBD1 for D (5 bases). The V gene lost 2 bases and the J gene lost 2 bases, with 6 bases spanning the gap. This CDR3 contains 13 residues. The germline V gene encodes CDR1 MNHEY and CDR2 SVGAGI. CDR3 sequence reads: CASSYDRNYGYTF. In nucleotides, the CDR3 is TGTGCCAGCAGTTACGACAGAAACTATGGCTACACCTTC.

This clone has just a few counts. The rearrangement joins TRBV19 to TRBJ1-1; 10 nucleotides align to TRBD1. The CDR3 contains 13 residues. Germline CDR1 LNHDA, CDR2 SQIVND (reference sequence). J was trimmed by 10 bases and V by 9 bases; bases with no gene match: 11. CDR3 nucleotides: TGTGCCAGCCGAGACTTAGACAGGGGGCGAGCTTTCTTT. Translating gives CASRDLDRGRAFF.

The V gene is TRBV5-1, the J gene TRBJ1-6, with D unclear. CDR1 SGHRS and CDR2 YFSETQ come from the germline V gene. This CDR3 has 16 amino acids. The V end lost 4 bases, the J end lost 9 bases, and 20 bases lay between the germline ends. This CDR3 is CASSLQTRETGSPLHF. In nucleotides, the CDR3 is TGCGCCAGCAGCCTCCAGACCCGGGAGACGGGTTCACCCCTCCACTTT.

The chain's CDR3 is CASSLSVRTEAFF. CDR3 nucleotides: TGTGCCAGCAGCTTAAGCGTGAGGACTGAAGCTTTCTTT. J is TRBJ1-1 and V is TRBV7-3; no clear D gene. Per the germline V gene, CDR1 is SGHTA and CDR2 is FQGTGA. Trimming removed 1 base at V and 5 bases at J, with 8 bases between. The CDR3 length is 13 residues.

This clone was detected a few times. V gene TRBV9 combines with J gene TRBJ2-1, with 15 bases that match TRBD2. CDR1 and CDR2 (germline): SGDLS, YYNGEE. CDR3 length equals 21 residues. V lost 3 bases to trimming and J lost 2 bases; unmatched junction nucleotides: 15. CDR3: CASSAQRGTSGRSSPYNEQFF. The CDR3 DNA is TGTGCCAGCAGCGCCCAACGGGGGACTAGCGGGAGGTCAAGCCCCTACAATGAGCAGTTCTTC.

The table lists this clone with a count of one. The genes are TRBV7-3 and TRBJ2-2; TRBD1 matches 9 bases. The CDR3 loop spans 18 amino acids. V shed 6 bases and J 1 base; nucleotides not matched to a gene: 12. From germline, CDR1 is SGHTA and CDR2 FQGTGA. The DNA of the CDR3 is TGTGCCAGCAGACCCGGGACAGGGAGAGAACGGAACACCGGGGAGCTGTTTTTT. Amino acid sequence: CASRPGTGRERNTGELFF.

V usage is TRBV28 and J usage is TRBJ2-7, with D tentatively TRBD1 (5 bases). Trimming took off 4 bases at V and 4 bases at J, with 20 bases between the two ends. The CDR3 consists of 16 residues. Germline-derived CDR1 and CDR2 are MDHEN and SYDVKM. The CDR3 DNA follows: TGTGCCAGCAGTTCGCCGGGTCAGGGATTGTCGTACGAGCAGTACTTC. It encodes CASSSPGQGLSYEQYF.

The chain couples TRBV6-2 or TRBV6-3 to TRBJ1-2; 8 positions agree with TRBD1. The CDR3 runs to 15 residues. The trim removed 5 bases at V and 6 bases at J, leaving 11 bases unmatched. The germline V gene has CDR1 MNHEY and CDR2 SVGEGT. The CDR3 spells CASSQRDRKYDGYTF. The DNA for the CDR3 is TGTGCCAGCAGTCAACGGGACAGGAAATATGATGGCTACACCTTC.

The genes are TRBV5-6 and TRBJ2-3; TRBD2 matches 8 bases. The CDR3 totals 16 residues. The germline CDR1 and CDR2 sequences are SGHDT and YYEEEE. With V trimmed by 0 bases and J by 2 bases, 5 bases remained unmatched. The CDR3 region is CASSLGLAGSTDTQYF. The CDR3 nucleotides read TGTGCCAGCAGCTTGGGGTTAGCGGGGTCCACAGATACGCAGTATTTT. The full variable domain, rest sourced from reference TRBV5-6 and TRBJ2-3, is DAGVTQSPTHLIKTRGQQVTLRCSPKSGHDTVSWYQQALGQGPQFIFQYYEEEERQRGNFPDRFSGHQFPNYSSELNVNALLLGDSALYLCASSLGLAGSTDTQYFGPGTRLTVL.

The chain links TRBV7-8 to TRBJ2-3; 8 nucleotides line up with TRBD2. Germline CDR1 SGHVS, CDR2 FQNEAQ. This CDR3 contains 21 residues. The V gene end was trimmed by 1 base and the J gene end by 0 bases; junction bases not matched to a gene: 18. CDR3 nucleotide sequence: TGTGCCAGCAGCTTAGAAATTGGCGGGGGGAGGTTCGCTTCTAGCACAGATACGCAGTATTTT. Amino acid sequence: CASSLEIGGGRFASSTDTQYF.

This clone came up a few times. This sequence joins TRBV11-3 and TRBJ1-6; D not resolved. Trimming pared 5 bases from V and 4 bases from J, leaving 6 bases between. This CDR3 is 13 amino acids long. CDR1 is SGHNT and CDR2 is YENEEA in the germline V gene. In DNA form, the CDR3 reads TGTGCCAGCAGCACAGAGTATAATTCACCCCTCCACTTT. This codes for CASSTEYNSPLHF.

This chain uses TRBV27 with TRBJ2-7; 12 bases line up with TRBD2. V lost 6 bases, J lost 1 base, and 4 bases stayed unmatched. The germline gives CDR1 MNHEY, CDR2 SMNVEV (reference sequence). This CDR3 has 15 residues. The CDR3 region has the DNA TGTGCCAGCAGACTACTAGCGGGGGGTTCCTACGAGCAGTACTTC. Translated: CASRLLAGGSYEQYF.

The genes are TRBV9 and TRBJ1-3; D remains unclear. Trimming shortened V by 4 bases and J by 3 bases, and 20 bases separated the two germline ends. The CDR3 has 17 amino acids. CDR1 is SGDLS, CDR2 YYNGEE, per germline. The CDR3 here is CASSPFHIGADGNTIYF. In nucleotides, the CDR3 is TGTGCCAGCAGCCCTTTCCATATTGGTGCGGATGGAAACACCATATATTTT.

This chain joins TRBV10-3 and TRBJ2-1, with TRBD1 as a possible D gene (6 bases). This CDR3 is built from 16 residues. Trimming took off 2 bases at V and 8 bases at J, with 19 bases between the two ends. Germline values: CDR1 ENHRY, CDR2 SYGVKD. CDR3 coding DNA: TGTGCCATCAGTGAGGAAGGTGGGACATCCCTCCATGAGCAGTTCTTC. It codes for CAISEEGGTSLHEQFF.

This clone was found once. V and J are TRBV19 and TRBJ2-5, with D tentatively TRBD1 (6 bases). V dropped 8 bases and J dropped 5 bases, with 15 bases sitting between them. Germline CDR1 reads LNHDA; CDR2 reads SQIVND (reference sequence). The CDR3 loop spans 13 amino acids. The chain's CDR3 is CASAQGTHETQYF. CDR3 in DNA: TGTGCCAGTGCTCAGGGGACCCATGAGACCCAGTACTTC.

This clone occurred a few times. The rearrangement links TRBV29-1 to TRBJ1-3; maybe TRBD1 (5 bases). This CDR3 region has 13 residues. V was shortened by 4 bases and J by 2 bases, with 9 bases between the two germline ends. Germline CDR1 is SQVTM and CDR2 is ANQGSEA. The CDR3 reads CSVATGAGNTIYF. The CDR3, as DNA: TGCAGCGTTGCCACAGGAGCTGGAAACACCATATATTTT.

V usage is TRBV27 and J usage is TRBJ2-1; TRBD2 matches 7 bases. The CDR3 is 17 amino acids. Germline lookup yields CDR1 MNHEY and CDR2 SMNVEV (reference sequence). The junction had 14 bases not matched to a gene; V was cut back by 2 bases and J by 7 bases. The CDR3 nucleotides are TGTGCCAGCAGTTTAGAAGGGCGACTAGCTGGGAGAAATGAGCAGTTCTTC. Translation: CASSLEGRLAGRNEQFF.

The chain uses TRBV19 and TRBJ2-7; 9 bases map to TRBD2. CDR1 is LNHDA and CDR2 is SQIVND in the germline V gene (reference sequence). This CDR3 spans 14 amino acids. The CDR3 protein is CASNGASGAYEQYV. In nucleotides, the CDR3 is TGTGCATCTAACGGGGCTAGCGGGGCCTACGAGCAGTACGTC.

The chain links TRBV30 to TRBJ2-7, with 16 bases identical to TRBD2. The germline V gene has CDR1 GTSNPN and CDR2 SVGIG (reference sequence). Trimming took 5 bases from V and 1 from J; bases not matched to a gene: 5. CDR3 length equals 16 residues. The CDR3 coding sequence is TGTGCCTGGCCGGGACTAGCGGGAGGGTCGTCCTACGAGCAGTACGTC. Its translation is CAWPGLAGGSSYEQYV.

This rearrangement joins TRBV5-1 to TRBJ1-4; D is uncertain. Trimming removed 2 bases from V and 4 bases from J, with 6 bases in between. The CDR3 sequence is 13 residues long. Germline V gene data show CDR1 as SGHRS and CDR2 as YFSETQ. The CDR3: CASSLIVNEKLFF. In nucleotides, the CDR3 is TGCGCCAGCAGCTTAATAGTTAATGAAAAACTGTTTTTT.

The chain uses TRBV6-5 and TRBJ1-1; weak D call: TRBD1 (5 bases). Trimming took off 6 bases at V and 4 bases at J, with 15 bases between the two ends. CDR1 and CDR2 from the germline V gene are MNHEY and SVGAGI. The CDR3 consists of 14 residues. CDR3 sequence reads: CASSRSGSGTEAFF. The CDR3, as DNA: TGTGCCAGCAGCCGATCAGGGTCCGGCACTGAAGCTTTCTTT.

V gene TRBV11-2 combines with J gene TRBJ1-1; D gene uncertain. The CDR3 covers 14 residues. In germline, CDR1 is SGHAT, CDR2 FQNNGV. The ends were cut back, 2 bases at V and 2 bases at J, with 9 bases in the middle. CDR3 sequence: CASSLFVSNTEAFF. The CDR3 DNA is TGTGCCAGCAGCTTATTTGTTTCAAACACTGAAGCTTTCTTT. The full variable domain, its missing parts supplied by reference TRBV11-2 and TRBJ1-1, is EAGVAQSPRYKIIEKRQSVAFWCNPISGHATLYWYQQILGQGPKLLIQFQNNGVVDDSQLPKDRFSAERLKGVDSTLKIQPAKLEDSAVYLCASSLFVSNTEAFFGQGTRLTVV.

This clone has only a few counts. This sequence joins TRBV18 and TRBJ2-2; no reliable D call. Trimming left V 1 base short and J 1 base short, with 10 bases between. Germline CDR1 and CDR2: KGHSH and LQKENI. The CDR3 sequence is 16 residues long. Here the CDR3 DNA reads TGTGCCAGCTCACCACAGAGCCTGGTGAACACCGGGGAGCTGTTTTTT. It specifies CASSPQSLVNTGELFF.

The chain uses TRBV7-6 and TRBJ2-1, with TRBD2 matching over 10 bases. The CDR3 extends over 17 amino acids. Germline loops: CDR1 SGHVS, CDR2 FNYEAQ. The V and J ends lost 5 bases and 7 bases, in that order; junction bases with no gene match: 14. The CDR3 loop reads CASSPRESGRARNEQFF. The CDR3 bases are TGTGCCAGCAGCCCCCGGGAGAGCGGGAGGGCCCGAAATGAGCAGTTCTTC.

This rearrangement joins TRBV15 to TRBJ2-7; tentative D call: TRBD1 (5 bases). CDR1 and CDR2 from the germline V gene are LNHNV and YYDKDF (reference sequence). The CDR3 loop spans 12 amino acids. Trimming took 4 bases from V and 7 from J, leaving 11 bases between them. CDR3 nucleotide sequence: TGTGCCACCAGCACCAGGGTGGGTGAGCAGTACTTC. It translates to CATSTRVGEQYF. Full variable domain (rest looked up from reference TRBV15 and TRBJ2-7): DAMVIQNPRYQVTQFGKPVTLSCSQTLNHNVMYWYQQKSSQAPKLLFHYYDKDFNNEADTPDNFQSRRPNTSFCFLDIRSPGLGDTAMYLCATSTRVGEQYFGPGTRLTVT.

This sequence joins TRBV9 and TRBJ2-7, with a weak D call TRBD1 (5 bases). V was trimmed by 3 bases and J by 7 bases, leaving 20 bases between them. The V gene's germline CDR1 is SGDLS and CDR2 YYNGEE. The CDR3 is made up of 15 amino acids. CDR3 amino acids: CASSGYPRVPGEQYV. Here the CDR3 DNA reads TGTGCCAGCAGCGGGTACCCCAGGGTACCGGGTGAGCAGTACGTC.

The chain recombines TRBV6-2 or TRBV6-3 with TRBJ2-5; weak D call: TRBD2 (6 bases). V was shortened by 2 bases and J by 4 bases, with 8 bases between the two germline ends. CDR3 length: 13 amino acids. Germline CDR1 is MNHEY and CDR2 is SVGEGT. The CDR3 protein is CASSYGTAETQYF. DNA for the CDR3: TGTGCCAGCAGTTACGGGACTGCAGAGACCCAGTACTTC.

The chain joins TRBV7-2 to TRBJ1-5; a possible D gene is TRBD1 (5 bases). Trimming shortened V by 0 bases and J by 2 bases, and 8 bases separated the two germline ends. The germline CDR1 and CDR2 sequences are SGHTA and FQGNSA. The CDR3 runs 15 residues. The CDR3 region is CASSLAGGGNQPQHF. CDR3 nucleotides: TGTGCCAGCAGCTTAGCCGGGGGGGGCAATCAGCCCCAGCATTTT.